These 13 T cell receptor beta chains were sequenced from one sample in a study of blood T cell repertoires in COVID-19. Clones were sequenced by immunoSEQ multiplex PCR, and TCRdb holds only the in-frame ones, with some missing. The data hold 75,000 to 90,000 clones, with 60% to 80% observed a single time. Input material: peripheral blood. The receptors were sampled from a man between 60 and 75 years old with COVID-19, enrolled during active disease.

J is TRBJ2-7 and V is TRBV20-1; D is possibly TRBD2 (6 bases). Trimming removed 5 bases at V and 6 bases at J, with 11 bases between. Germline V gene data show CDR1 as DFQATT and CDR2 as SNEGSKA (reference sequence). This CDR3 spans 11 amino acids. The CDR3 protein is CSAVREFEQYF. The CDR3 bases are TGCAGTGCTGTACGGGAGTTCGAGCAGTACTTC.

The V and J genes are TRBV4-2 and TRBJ2-1; D possibly corresponds to TRBD1 (5 bases). The CDR3 runs 14 residues. CDR1 LGHNA and CDR2 YNFKEQ come from the germline V gene. With 5 bases removed from V and 3 bases from J, the gap between germline ends came to 11 bases. The CDR3 DNA reads TGTGCCAGCAGCGAAAGTAGGGGCTACAATGAGCAGTTCTTC. Translated, it gives CASSESRGYNEQFF.

V usage is TRBV2 and J usage is TRBJ2-1, with TRBD2 matching 13 bases. This CDR3 contains 16 residues. Germline CDR1 reads SNHLY; CDR2 reads FYNNEI. Unmatched junction bases numbered 7, after V lost 5 bases and J lost 6 bases. Here the CDR3 reads CASSPSTSGGANEQFF. CDR3 DNA sequence: TGTGCCAGCAGTCCATCAACTAGCGGGGGGGCCAATGAGCAGTTCTTC.

This CDR3 reads CASSRTSGGFSEQFF. The CDR3 coding sequence is TGCGCCAGCAGCCGGACTAGCGGGGGGTTTTCTGAGCAGTTCTTC. The chain uses TRBV5-1 and TRBJ2-1; 14 bases match TRBD2. Germline CDR1 reads SGHRS; CDR2 reads YFSETQ. This CDR3 has 15 residues. V lost 4 bases, J lost 9 bases, and 6 bases stayed unmatched. The full variable domain, rest sourced from reference TRBV5-1 and TRBJ2-1, is KAGVTQTPRYLIKTRGQQVTLSCSPISGHRSVSWYQQTPGQGLQFLFEYFSETQRNKGNFPGRFSGRQFSNSRSEMNVSTLELGDSALYLCASSRTSGGFSEQFFGPGTRLTVL.

The chain is built from TRBV3-1 (or the pseudogene TRBV3-2) and TRBJ2-5, with a tentative D call TRBD1 (7 bases). Trimming took 8 bases from V and 5 from J, leaving 18 bases between them. This CDR3 is built from 14 residues. In germline, CDR1 is LGHDT, CDR2 YNNKEL (reference sequence). CDR3 amino acids: CASRNGGGGETQYF. The CDR3 coding sequence is TGTGCCAGCCGGAACGGAGGGGGCGGGGAGACCCAGTACTTC.

CDR3 amino acids: CASSPPRAGGDNEQFF. CDR3 sequence (DNA): TGTGCCAGCAGCCCGCCGAGAGCGGGAGGCGACAATGAGCAGTTCTTC. This sequence joins TRBV3-1 (or the pseudogene TRBV3-2) and TRBJ2-1; 9 bases fit TRBD2. The CDR3 length is 16 residues. V lost 4 bases, J lost 5 bases, and 9 bases stayed unmatched. CDR1 is LGHDT, CDR2 YNNKEL, per germline (reference sequence).

This chain links TRBV9 with TRBJ1-1; D uncertain. V was cut by 0 bases and J by 2 bases, with 11 bases left in between. CDR1 and CDR2 (germline): SGDLS, YYNGEE. The CDR3 sequence is 15 residues long. CDR3 DNA: TGTGCCAGCAGCGTAGACGGGCGGGGAAACACTGAAGCTTTCTTT. Protein sequence: CASSVDGRGNTEAFF. The full variable domain, its missing parts supplied by reference TRBV9 and TRBJ1-1, is DSGVTQTPKHLITATGQRVTLRCSPRSGDLSVYWYQQSLDQGLQFLIQYYNGEERAKGNILERFSAQQFPDLHSELNLSSLELGDSALYFCASSVDGRGNTEAFFGQGTRLTVV.

This chain uses TRBV13 with TRBJ1-6; maybe TRBD1 (6 bases). Trimming cost V 5 bases and J 0 bases, with 14 bases left between them. The CDR3 loop spans 17 amino acids. CDR1 and CDR2 from the germline V gene are PRHDT and FYEKMQ (reference sequence). CDR3 region: CASSRDTGNSYNSPLHF. The CDR3 nucleotides are TGTGCCAGCAGCCGGGACACGGGAAACTCCTATAATTCACCCCTCCACTTT.

This chain links TRBV5-1 with TRBJ2-5, with D unclear. The CDR3 runs 14 residues. Germline values: CDR1 SGHRS, CDR2 YFSETQ. V was cut by 3 bases and J by 3 bases, with 12 bases left in between. The CDR3 loop reads CASSSALGEETQYF. CDR3 bases: TGCGCCAGCAGCTCGGCCTTAGGAGAAGAGACCCAGTACTTC. Combining the CDR3 with reference TRBV5-1 and TRBJ2-5 gives the whole variable domain KAGVTQTPRYLIKTRGQQVTLSCSPISGHRSVSWYQQTPGQGLQFLFEYFSETQRNKGNFPGRFSGRQFSNSRSEMNVSTLELGDSALYLCASSSALGEETQYFGPGTRLLVL.

The chain combines TRBV14 with TRBJ2-5; 12 nucleotides align to TRBD2. With 4 bases clipped from V and 0 bases from J, the junction kept 9 bases outside the gene matches. Per germline, CDR1 SGHDN and CDR2 FVKESK. The CDR3 is 18 residues long. The CDR3 DNA is TGTGCCAGCAGCCTCGGACTAGCGGGGTCCAGTTACCAAGAGACCCAGTACTTC. Translated: CASSLGLAGSSYQETQYF.

This sequence joins TRBV5-4 and TRBJ2-3; 10 bases are a match to TRBD2. The CDR3 loop spans 16 amino acids. Per the germline V gene, CDR1 is SGHNT and CDR2 is YYREEE (reference sequence). The V and J ends lost 4 bases and 2 bases, in that order; junction bases with no gene match: 7. The CDR3 here is CASSLKRGGHTDTQYF. The CDR3 DNA is TGTGCCAGCAGCCTCAAGCGGGGGGGCCACACAGATACGCAGTATTTT.

This clone has just one count. The chain has TRBV6-1 and TRBJ1-2, with TRBD1 identical over 7 bases. Germline V CDR1 and CDR2: MNHNS, SASEGT. This CDR3 contains 15 residues. The junction had 10 bases not matched to a gene; V was cut back by 1 base and J by 8 bases. DNA of the CDR3: TGTGCCAGCAGTGAAGGGGGACAGCGGTTAAGCGGCTACACCTTC. It yields the protein CASSEGGQRLSGYTF.

The V call is TRBV23-1, the J call TRBJ2-7; D is unresolved. TRBV23-1 is known as an ORF, though its function is uncertain. Deletions cut 3 bases from V and 0 bases from J, with 6 bases between. The length of the CDR3 is 13 residues. CDR3 sequence (DNA): TGCGCCAGCAGTCATTACGGCTCCTACGAGCAGTACTTC. This sequence encodes CASSHYGSYEQYF.